The rows below give T cell receptor beta chains drawn from one sample of a study of T cell responses to AZD1222 COVID-19 vaccine. Using immunoSEQ multiplex PCR, the repertoire was profiled, and TCRdb retains in-frame clones only, with some absent. This table holds approximately 120,000 clones, about 88% found once. The input for sequencing was peripheral blood, taken on day 0 of AZD1222 vaccination. The receptors were sampled from an adult in good health. Each CDR3 is given with its conserved first and last residue. The order of the fields is V gene, J gene, D gene, clone size, CDR3 DNA, CDR3 protein. A D gene is named only where the DNA matches it firmly. Rows may omit the clone size; those that give it use once, few, many or a size class.

v_call: TRBV27
j_call: TRBJ1-5
d_call: -
clone_size: -
cdr3_nt: TGTGCCAGCAGTATCGGGGGAGTCAATCAGCCCCAGCATTTT
cdr3_aa: CASSIGGVNQPQHF

v_call: TRBV18
j_call: TRBJ2-1
d_call: TRBD2
clone_size: once
cdr3_nt: TGTGCCAGCTCACTGGGCGGGAGTGGCGATGAGCAGTTCTTC
cdr3_aa: CASSLGGSGDEQFF

v_call: TRBV19
j_call: TRBJ1-1
d_call: -
clone_size: -
cdr3_nt: TGTGCCAGTCAAAGGGCCCTGGAAGCTTTCTTT
cdr3_aa: CASQRALEAFF

v_call: TRBV9
j_call: TRBJ2-1
d_call: TRBD2
clone_size: -
cdr3_nt: TGTGCCAGCAGCGCGCAACTAGCGGGAGGGGGGAATGAGCAGTTCTTC
cdr3_aa: CASSAQLAGGGNEQFF

v_call: TRBV6-2/TRBV6-3
j_call: TRBJ2-5
d_call: TRBD2
clone_size: -
cdr3_nt: TGTGCCAGCAGTCCGACTAGCGGGGTTGGAGAGACCCAGTACTTC
cdr3_aa: CASSPTSGVGETQYF

v_call: TRBV11-2
j_call: TRBJ2-2
d_call: -
clone_size: -
cdr3_nt: TGTGCCAGCAGCCCCGTGGAGGGATCGGACACCGGGGAGCTGTTTTTT
cdr3_aa: CASSPVEGSDTGELFF

v_call: TRBV28
j_call: TRBJ2-1
d_call: -
clone_size: -
cdr3_nt: TGTGCCAGCAGTGCACAGCCAGGGGAGCAGTTCTTC
cdr3_aa: CASSAQPGEQFF

v_call: TRBV27
j_call: TRBJ2-1
d_call: -
clone_size: -
cdr3_nt: TGTGCCAGCAGTTTAGCGGGGCCTTCCTACAATGAGCAGTTCTTC
cdr3_aa: CASSLAGPSYNEQFF

v_call: TRBV4-3
j_call: TRBJ2-3
d_call: -
clone_size: once
cdr3_nt: TGCGCCAGCAGCCAAGCCCCCGGGACTTCCATCACAGATACGCAGTATTTT
cdr3_aa: CASSQAPGTSITDTQYF

v_call: TRBV21-1
j_call: TRBJ2-5
d_call: -
clone_size: -
cdr3_nt: TGTGCCAGCAGGGACAGGATACAAGAGACCCAGTACTTC
cdr3_aa: CASRDRIQETQYF

v_call: TRBV7-9
j_call: TRBJ1-1
d_call: -
clone_size: -
cdr3_nt: TGTGCCCGCGTCGAGCTTACTGAAGCTTTCTTT
cdr3_aa: CARVELTEAFF

v_call: TRBV6-6
j_call: TRBJ1-2
d_call: TRBD1
clone_size: -
cdr3_nt: TGTGCCAGCAGTTACTCCGGGACAGCGAACTATGGCTACACCTTC
cdr3_aa: CASSYSGTANYGYTF

v_call: TRBV30
j_call: TRBJ2-7
d_call: -
clone_size: -
cdr3_nt: TGTGCCTGGAGGGGGAAAAACGCCTACGAGCAGTACTTC
cdr3_aa: CAWRGKNAYEQYF

v_call: TRBV6-5
j_call: TRBJ1-5
d_call: TRBD1
clone_size: -
cdr3_nt: TGTGCCAGCAGTTGGACAGGGCCTAATCAGCCCCAGCATTTT
cdr3_aa: CASSWTGPNQPQHF

v_call: TRBV9
j_call: TRBJ1-3
d_call: TRBD1
clone_size: -
cdr3_nt: TGTGCCAGCAGCCCAGGGGGGGCTGGAAACACCATATATTTT
cdr3_aa: CASSPGGAGNTIYF

v_call: TRBV5-1
j_call: TRBJ1-6
d_call: TRBD1
clone_size: few
cdr3_nt: TGCGCCAGCAGCGAGTCTTCCGGGACAGGAAATTCACCCCTCCACTTT
cdr3_aa: CASSESSGTGNSPLHF

v_call: TRBV5-1
j_call: TRBJ1-4
d_call: -
clone_size: -
cdr3_nt: TGCGCCAGCAGCTTGAGGGGCGGCGCCTACGAAAAACTGTTTTTT
cdr3_aa: CASSLRGGAYEKLFF

v_call: TRBV12-5
j_call: TRBJ2-7
d_call: -
clone_size: -
cdr3_nt: TGTGCTAGTGGTTGGGAGTTGAGGGAGCAGTACTTC
cdr3_aa: CASGWELREQYF

v_call: TRBV2
j_call: TRBJ1-2
d_call: -
clone_size: -
cdr3_nt: TGTGCCAGCAGTGAAGAAGGGTTGGGCTACACCTTC
cdr3_aa: CASSEEGLGYTF

v_call: TRBV2
j_call: TRBJ2-3
d_call: TRBD2
clone_size: -
cdr3_nt: TGTGCCAGCGGAGAGTTAGCGGGTATTGAAGATACGCAGTATTTT
cdr3_aa: CASGELAGIEDTQYF

v_call: TRBV4-3
j_call: TRBJ2-5
d_call: TRBD1
clone_size: once
cdr3_nt: TGCGCCAGCAGCCAAGTTTTGCAGGGACAGCGGGAGACCCAGTACTTC
cdr3_aa: CASSQVLQGQRETQYF

v_call: TRBV27
j_call: TRBJ2-1
d_call: -
clone_size: -
cdr3_nt: TGTGCCAGCAGTCTACTGAGCTCCTACAATGAGCAGTTCTTC
cdr3_aa: CASSLLSSYNEQFF

v_call: TRBV11-3
j_call: TRBJ2-5
d_call: -
clone_size: -
cdr3_nt: TGTGCCAGCAGCGCTAAAGAGACCCAGTACTTC
cdr3_aa: CASSAKETQYF

v_call: TRBV25-1
j_call: TRBJ2-7
d_call: TRBD1
clone_size: -
cdr3_nt: TGTGCCAGCAGTGGTGGGGACAGGGGCAACGAGCAGTACTTC
cdr3_aa: CASSGGDRGNEQYF

v_call: TRBV19
j_call: TRBJ1-6
d_call: -
clone_size: -
cdr3_nt: TGTGCCAGTAGTATTTCGGTTAATTCACCCCTCCACTTT
cdr3_aa: CASSISVNSPLHF

v_call: TRBV6-2/TRBV6-3
j_call: TRBJ1-2
d_call: TRBD1
clone_size: -
cdr3_nt: TGTGCCAGCAGCATAAACCGGGACAGGACGAACTATGGCTACACCTTC
cdr3_aa: CASSINRDRTNYGYTF

v_call: TRBV12-3/TRBV12-4
j_call: TRBJ1-6
d_call: -
clone_size: -
cdr3_nt: TGTGCCAGCAGTCTACCCCCCCCTTCACCCCTCCACTTT
cdr3_aa: CASSLPPPSPLHF

v_call: TRBV4-1
j_call: TRBJ2-7
d_call: TRBD1
clone_size: -
cdr3_nt: TGCGCCAGCAGCCAGGCGGGACAGGGGGACGACGAGCAGTACTTC
cdr3_aa: CASSQAGQGDDEQYF

v_call: TRBV6-2/TRBV6-3
j_call: TRBJ2-5
d_call: TRBD2
clone_size: -
cdr3_nt: TGTGCCAGCAGCTCTCGGACTAGCGGGATTCGCCAAGAGACCCAGTACTTC
cdr3_aa: CASSSRTSGIRQETQYF

v_call: TRBV7-7
j_call: TRBJ2-5
d_call: TRBD2
clone_size: -
cdr3_nt: TGTGCCAGCAGCTTAAATGCGGGAGTCGGAGAGACCCAGTACTTC
cdr3_aa: CASSLNAGVGETQYF

v_call: TRBV7-2
j_call: TRBJ2-7
d_call: TRBD2
clone_size: -
cdr3_nt: TGTGCCAGCAGCTTAGTGGCTAGCGGGGTCAGATACGAGCAGTACTTC
cdr3_aa: CASSLVASGVRYEQYF

v_call: TRBV5-1
j_call: TRBJ2-1
d_call: TRBD2
clone_size: -
cdr3_nt: TGCGCCACTGGACTAGCGGGAGGCAATGAGCAGTTCTTC
cdr3_aa: CATGLAGGNEQFF

v_call: TRBV28
j_call: TRBJ1-2
d_call: TRBD1
clone_size: -
cdr3_nt: TGTGCCAGCCTAGACAGGGGTCTTTTGTGGAATGGCTACACCTTC
cdr3_aa: CASLDRGLLWNGYTF

v_call: TRBV4-3
j_call: TRBJ2-1
d_call: TRBD2
clone_size: -
cdr3_nt: TGCGCCAGCAGCCAAGTTGGCGGGGGGCATCTTAACAATGAGCAGTTCTTC
cdr3_aa: CASSQVGGGHLNNEQFF

v_call: TRBV5-1
j_call: TRBJ2-1
d_call: -
clone_size: -
cdr3_nt: TGCGCCAGCAACCAAGCGGGCTCCTACAATGAGCAGTTCTTC
cdr3_aa: CASNQAGSYNEQFF

v_call: TRBV7-3
j_call: TRBJ1-1
d_call: TRBD1
clone_size: -
cdr3_nt: TGTGCCAGCAGCACCGGACAGGGGGCGGACACTGAAGCTTTCTTT
cdr3_aa: CASSTGQGADTEAFF

v_call: TRBV9
j_call: TRBJ1-4
d_call: -
clone_size: -
cdr3_nt: TGTGCCAGCAGCGTAGGAGGGACGGGTGAAAAACTGTTTTTT
cdr3_aa: CASSVGGTGEKLFF

v_call: TRBV18
j_call: TRBJ2-5
d_call: -
clone_size: -
cdr3_nt: TGTGCCAGCTCACCCGGGAATAAGGCCCTGGCAGAGACCCAGTACTTC
cdr3_aa: CASSPGNKALAETQYF

v_call: TRBV5-1
j_call: TRBJ2-6
d_call: TRBD1
clone_size: -
cdr3_nt: TGCGCCAGCAGCTTCCAGGGGGACGCTGGGGCCAACGTCCTGACTTTC
cdr3_aa: CASSFQGDAGANVLTF

v_call: TRBV15
j_call: TRBJ2-5
d_call: TRBD1
clone_size: -
cdr3_nt: TGTGCCACCAGCATTGGGACAGCTCAGAACTTC
cdr3_aa: CATSIGTAQNF

v_call: TRBV30
j_call: TRBJ2-6
d_call: -
clone_size: few
cdr3_nt: TGTGCCTGGGGGCCCGGGTGGTCTTCTGGGGCCAACGTCCTGACTTTC
cdr3_aa: CAWGPGWSSGANVLTF

v_call: TRBV13
j_call: TRBJ1-5
d_call: TRBD1
clone_size: -
cdr3_nt: TGTGCCAGCAGCTTAGGAGGACAGGTGGGGCCCCAGCATTTT
cdr3_aa: CASSLGGQVGPQHF

v_call: TRBV28
j_call: TRBJ1-2
d_call: -
clone_size: -
cdr3_nt: TGTGCCAGCCTCACCACCGGGGACACTAACTATGGCTACACCTTC
cdr3_aa: CASLTTGDTNYGYTF

v_call: TRBV19
j_call: TRBJ2-2
d_call: -
clone_size: -
cdr3_nt: TGTGCCAGTAGTATGGCGAGGGGTTCCTCCGGGGAGCTGTTTTTT
cdr3_aa: CASSMARGSSGELFF

v_call: TRBV3-1/TRBV3-2
j_call: TRBJ2-5
d_call: -
clone_size: -
cdr3_nt: TGTGCCAGCAGCCCCTATAGCGGTTGGGAGACCCAGTACTTC
cdr3_aa: CASSPYSGWETQYF